What follows are 32 T cell receptor beta chains derived from one specimen sequenced in a study of blood T cell repertoires in COVID-19. Sequenced by immunoSEQ multiplex PCR; TCRdb stores in-frame clones only, minus some. The sample has 120,000 to 150,000 clones; 70% to 90% are singletons. Specimen: PBMCs or T cells enriched from blood (not recorded which). The receptors were gathered from a woman between 50 and 59 years old with acute COVID-19.

This chain connects TRBV5-8 to TRBJ2-1; 10 nucleotides align to TRBD2. J was trimmed by 7 bases and V by 0 bases; bases with no gene match: 16. The germline V gene has CDR1 SGHTS and CDR2 YDEGEE. The CDR3 sequence is 19 residues long. The chain's CDR3 is CASSLAVAGGRGVGNEQFF. The CDR3 bases are TGTGCCAGCAGCTTGGCGGTAGCGGGAGGTCGGGGAGTGGGGAATGAGCAGTTCTTC. Together with reference TRBV5-8 and TRBJ2-1, the CDR3 gives the full variable domain: EAGVTQSPTHLIKTRGQQATLRCSPISGHTSVYWYQQALGLGLQFLLWYDEGEERNRGNFPPRFSGRQFPNYSSELNVNALELEDSALYLCASSLAVAGGRGVGNEQFFGPGTRLTVL.

The chain uses TRBV5-8 and TRBJ1-1, with D hard to call. The CDR3 extends over 14 amino acids. Per the germline V gene, CDR1 is SGHTS and CDR2 is YDEGEE. Trimming took off 4 bases at V and 1 base at J, with 11 bases between the two ends. The CDR3 nucleotides are TGTGCCAGCAGCCAACGAACAAGGAACACTGAAGCTTTCTTT. Translation: CASSQRTRNTEAFF.

The chain carries TRBV7-8 and TRBJ2-2, with unresolved D. V gave up 5 bases and J gave up 0 bases, with 13 bases separating them. This CDR3 region has 16 residues. Germline V gives CDR1 SGHVS, CDR2 FQNEAQ. The CDR3: CASSTRPAANTGELFF. In nucleotides, the CDR3 is TGTGCCAGCAGCACCCGGCCGGCGGCGAACACCGGGGAGCTGTTTTTT.

The V and J genes are TRBV7-2 and TRBJ2-2; D is possibly TRBD2 (6 bases). The CDR3 totals 14 residues. In germline, CDR1 is SGHTA, CDR2 FQGNSA. Trimming removed 2 bases at V and 6 bases at J, with 10 bases between. The CDR3 coding sequence is TGTGCCAGCAGCTTAATGGGAGGAGCCGGGGAGCTGTTTTTT. Translated: CASSLMGGAGELFF.

A few counts support this clone. CDR3 amino acids: CASSIESGNREQFF. The CDR3 DNA follows: TGTGCCAGTAGTATAGAAAGCGGGAATCGGGAGCAGTTCTTC. V usage is TRBV19 and J usage is TRBJ2-1; 7 bases match TRBD2. This CDR3 spans 14 amino acids. The junction had 6 bases not matched to a gene; V was cut back by 0 bases and J by 10 bases. In germline, CDR1 is LNHDA, CDR2 SQIVND (reference sequence).

The rearrangement links TRBV5-4 to TRBJ2-5; TRBD2 matches at 9 bases. Germline V CDR1 and CDR2: SGHNT, YYREEE (reference sequence). Trimming removed 2 bases from V and 7 bases from J; junction bases left unmatched: 6. The CDR3 length is 14 residues. The CDR3 coding sequence is TGTGCCAGCAGCTTTCGGCGGGAGGGCGGGACCCAGTACTTC. Translated, it gives CASSFRREGGTQYF.

The chain combines TRBV28 with TRBJ1-5; the D gene is possibly TRBD1 (6 bases). Germline CDR1 MDHEN, CDR2 SYDVKM. This CDR3 has 14 residues. The V end lost 7 bases, the J end lost 2 bases, and 12 bases lay between the germline ends. Here the CDR3 reads CASTQGWGNQPQHF. DNA for the CDR3: TGTGCCAGCACACAGGGATGGGGCAATCAGCCCCAGCATTTT.

J is TRBJ2-1 and V is TRBV5-1; TRBD2 agrees at 9 bases. The length of the CDR3 is 15 residues. Trimming removed 0 bases from V and 8 bases from J; junction bases left unmatched: 6. The germline CDR1 and CDR2 sequences are SGHRS and YFSETQ. This CDR3 is CASSLGLAVGDEQFF. The CDR3 bases are TGCGCCAGCAGCTTGGGACTAGCGGTTGGGGATGAGCAGTTCTTC. Complete variable domain (other parts from reference TRBV5-1 and TRBJ2-1): KAGVTQTPRYLIKTRGQQVTLSCSPISGHRSVSWYQQTPGQGLQFLFEYFSETQRNKGNFPGRFSGRQFSNSRSEMNVSTLELGDSALYLCASSLGLAVGDEQFFGPGTRLTVL.

This clone was counted between two and nine times. J is TRBJ2-6 and V is TRBV5-5; D call uncertain. V lost 3 bases and J 0 bases, leaving 10 bases between the germline ends. The CDR3 contains 16 residues. CDR1 and CDR2 from the germline V gene are SGHKS and YYEKEE (reference sequence). CDR3 in amino acids: CASSSGSISGANVLTF. The CDR3 coding sequence is TGTGCCAGCAGCTCCGGGTCGATCTCTGGGGCCAACGTCCTGACTTTC.

The table lists this clone with a few counts. Other DNA variants within this sample encode the same CDR3. The V and J genes are TRBV2 and TRBJ2-7; no clear D. The CDR3 sequence is 11 residues long. Germline V gene sequence: CDR1 SNHLY, CDR2 FYNNEI. V gave up 5 bases and J gave up 2 bases, with 4 bases separating them. In DNA, the CDR3 is TGTGCCAGCAGTTTAACCTACGAGCAGTACTTC. Translated: CASSLTYEQYF.

The chain carries TRBV4-1 and TRBJ2-1; 7 nucleotides agree with TRBD1. V shed 0 bases, J shed 0 bases, and the junction held 8 bases outside the gene matches. Germline CDR1 reads MGHRA; CDR2 reads YSYEKL. The CDR3 spans 18 residues. The CDR3 reads CASSQDPDRASSYNEQFF. The CDR3 DNA reads as TGCGCCAGCAGCCAAGATCCCGACAGGGCGAGCTCCTACAATGAGCAGTTCTTC.

This clone turned up a few times. This sequence joins TRBV19 and TRBJ1-3; 7 bases are a match to TRBD1. The V and J ends lost 6 bases and 1 base, in that order; junction bases with no gene match: 9. CDR3 length: 16 residues. The germline CDR1 and CDR2 sequences are LNHDA and SQIVND (reference sequence). The CDR3 DNA is TGTGCCAGTAGGAATCTCGGACAGGCTTCTGGAAACACCATATATTTT. This encodes CASRNLGQASGNTIYF.

The genes are TRBV19 and TRBJ2-1; 12 bases fit TRBD2. After removal of 7 bases from V and 3 bases from J, the junction contained 7 bases not matched to a gene. CDR1 is LNHDA, CDR2 SQIVND, per germline (reference sequence). This CDR3 region has 16 residues. CDR3 in amino acids: CASTSSGRAVYNEQFF. The CDR3 bases are TGTGCCAGTACCTCTAGCGGGAGGGCGGTCTACAATGAGCAGTTCTTC.

This clone was counted at least ten times. This chain joins TRBV4-2 and TRBJ2-7, with 7 bases identical to TRBD2. V was pared by 1 base and J by 2 bases, with 8 bases of the junction left unmatched. The CDR3 consists of 16 residues. Germline CDR1 is LGHNA and CDR2 is YNFKEQ. This CDR3 reads CASSQGVGGIPYEQYF. CDR3 nucleotides: TGTGCCAGCAGCCAAGGGGTGGGAGGGATACCCTACGAGCAGTACTTC.

The chain is built from TRBV12-5 and TRBJ1-6; a possible D gene is TRBD1 (6 bases). Germline V gene sequence: CDR1 LGHNT, CDR2 FRNRAP. V was pared by 0 bases and J by 10 bases, with 10 bases between. This CDR3 spans 14 amino acids. In DNA form, the CDR3 reads TGTGCTAGTGGTTTGGTAACAGGGAGATCACCCCTCCACTTT. Translation: CASGLVTGRSPLHF.

The J gene is TRBJ2-1, the V gene TRBV4-3, with D possibly matching TRBD1 (5 bases). V gave up 4 bases and J gave up 2 bases, with 12 bases separating them. Germline CDR1 and CDR2: LGHNA and YSLEER. This CDR3 is built from 15 residues. CDR3 nucleotide sequence: TGCGCCAGCAGCCGGGCGGCACAGGCCTACAATGAGCAGTTCTTC. Its protein product is CASSRAAQAYNEQFF.

The rearrangement joins TRBV5-6 to TRBJ1-2; 10 positions match TRBD1. The CDR3 totals 14 residues. Germline V lookup: CDR1 SGHDT, CDR2 YYEEEE. J gave up 5 bases and V 4 bases, and 5 bases lay outside the gene matches. The CDR3 region is CASSPGTGDYGYTF. CDR3 DNA sequence: TGTGCCAGCAGCCCAGGGACAGGGGATTATGGCTACACCTTC.

The chain employs TRBV19 and TRBJ2-7; 7 bases map to TRBD1. The CDR3 runs 14 residues. Germline CDR1 and CDR2: LNHDA and SQIVND (reference sequence). The V gene end was trimmed by 3 bases and the J gene end by 3 bases; junction bases not matched to a gene: 5. The CDR3 DNA sequence: TGTGCCAGTAGTATTCAGGGGGTTAACTACGAGCAGTACTTC. It codes for CASSIQGVNYEQYF.

V gene TRBV4-2 combines with J gene TRBJ1-2; a weak D match, TRBD1 (5 bases). Trimming cost V 5 bases and J 2 bases, with 21 bases left between them. CDR3 size: 17 residues. Germline V gene sequence: CDR1 LGHNA, CDR2 YNFKEQ. The CDR3 loop is CASSGLTVVRGNYGYTF. In nucleotides, the CDR3 is TGTGCCAGCAGCGGGTTGACAGTCGTTCGAGGCAACTATGGCTACACCTTC.

This clone showed up just once. The V and J genes are TRBV24-1 and TRBJ1-1, with 9 bases identical to TRBD1. The germline CDR1 and CDR2 sequences are KGHDR and SFDVKD. This CDR3 region has 13 residues. After removal of 6 bases from V and 6 bases from J, the junction contained 4 bases not matched to a gene. The CDR3 loop reads CATSRQGGAEAFF. As DNA, the CDR3 is TGTGCCACCAGTCGACAGGGGGGTGCTGAAGCTTTCTTT.

This clone was detected once. CDR3 in amino acids: CANPGSYYEQYF. CDR3 DNA sequence: TGCGCCAACCCCGGGTCCTACTACGAGCAGTACTTC. The chain employs TRBV10-1 and TRBJ2-7, with D unclear. The CDR3 has 12 residues. Germline V CDR1 and CDR2: WNHNN, SYGVQD (reference sequence). Trimming left V 10 bases short and J 3 bases short, with 13 bases between.

This clone was seen just once. V usage is TRBV30 and J usage is TRBJ1-1; no reliable D call. Germline values: CDR1 GTSNPN, CDR2 SVGIG (reference sequence). This CDR3 comprises 13 residues. The V end lost 4 bases, the J end lost 3 bases, and 12 bases lay between the germline ends. CDR3 bases: TGTGCCTGGACCCGGAGTGGCGACACTGAAGCTTTCTTT. This encodes CAWTRSGDTEAFF.

This clone has a single count. The J gene is TRBJ2-1, the V gene TRBV7-2; 7 bases align to TRBD1. Germline loops: CDR1 SGHTA, CDR2 FQGNSA. Trimming removed 3 bases from V and 12 bases from J; junction bases left unmatched: 8. The CDR3 is 13 residues long. CDR3 region: CASSFATGVRQFF. The CDR3 DNA follows: TGTGCCAGCAGCTTTGCTACAGGGGTACGGCAGTTCTTC.

This clone was seen just once. V is TRBV6-1 and J is TRBJ1-1; D is undetermined. The CDR3 contains 13 residues. The germline V gene encodes CDR1 MNHNS and CDR2 SASEGT. The V end was cut by 3 bases, the J end by 1 base, with 6 bases between. CDR3: CASSETQNTEAFF. In nucleotides, the CDR3 is TGTGCCAGCAGTGAGACACAGAACACTGAAGCTTTCTTT.

The chain uses TRBV19 and TRBJ2-3; 13 bases are a match to TRBD2. CDR3 length: 16 residues. The germline V gene has CDR1 LNHDA and CDR2 SQIVND (reference sequence). V dropped 5 bases and J dropped 4; count of bases not matched to a gene: 6. This CDR3 is CASSPRTSGSSDTQYF. For the CDR3, the DNA is TGTGCCAGTAGTCCTAGGACTAGCGGGAGCTCAGATACGCAGTATTTT.

The rearrangement joins TRBV7-9 to TRBJ2-5; a weak D match, TRBD2 (6 bases). V was shortened by 1 base and J by 4 bases, with 13 bases between the two germline ends. Germline loops: CDR1 SEHNR, CDR2 FQNEAQ (reference sequence). CDR3 length: 15 residues. The CDR3 nucleotides are TGTGCCAGCAGCTTAGTAATTAGCGGTGGAGAGACCCAGTACTTC. Its protein is CASSLVISGGETQYF.

V gene TRBV6-2 or TRBV6-3 combines with J gene TRBJ2-2; D is possibly TRBD1 (7 bases). The CDR3 runs to 16 residues. The V and J ends lost 6 bases and 1 base respectively, with 15 bases between them. Germline values: CDR1 MNHEY, CDR2 SVGEGT. CDR3 amino acids: CASSPIRGENTGELFF. The CDR3 DNA is TGTGCCAGCAGCCCGATCAGGGGGGAGAACACCGGGGAGCTGTTTTTT.

The V and J genes are TRBV11-3 and TRBJ1-1; 10 bases agree with TRBD1. The germline gives CDR1 SGHNT, CDR2 YENEEA. This CDR3 spans 14 amino acids. V dropped 8 bases and J dropped 1; count of bases not matched to a gene: 4. DNA of the CDR3: TGTGCCAGCGGACAGGGGGTGACGAACACTGAAGCTTTCTTT. Its translation is CASGQGVTNTEAFF.

The chain joins TRBV5-1 to TRBJ2-2, with 10 positions matching TRBD2. The V segment lost 2 bases and the J segment 7 bases; nucleotides outside the gene matches: 8. The CDR3 sequence is 16 residues long. The germline gives CDR1 SGHRS, CDR2 YFSETQ. In DNA form, the CDR3 reads TGCGCCAGCAGCTTCGATAGCGGGAGGACCGGCGGGGAGCTGTTTTTT. It translates to CASSFDSGRTGGELFF.

V and J are TRBV4-1 and TRBJ2-7, with 7 bases aligning to TRBD2. With V trimmed by 0 bases and J by 7 bases, 9 bases remained unmatched. Germline V CDR1 and CDR2: MGHRA, YSYEKL. The CDR3 spans 15 residues. The CDR3 here is CASSQDSGGGREQYF. CDR3 DNA sequence: TGCGCCAGCAGCCAAGATTCGGGGGGAGGGCGGGAGCAGTACTTC.

This rearrangement joins TRBV24-1 to TRBJ1-4; D gene ambiguous. Germline CDR1 KGHDR, CDR2 SFDVKD. This CDR3 has 16 amino acids. V was trimmed by 4 bases and J by 6 bases, leaving 17 bases between them. The CDR3 is CATSDGRGYIDEKLFF. CDR3 coding DNA: TGTGCCACCAGTGACGGCAGAGGATACATCGATGAAAAACTGTTTTTT.

V usage is TRBV9 and J usage is TRBJ2-7; D possibly corresponds to TRBD1 (5 bases). In germline, CDR1 is SGDLS, CDR2 YYNGEE. The CDR3 is made up of 15 amino acids. V was pared by 0 bases and J by 2 bases, with 12 bases between. The CDR3 region is CASSVAPGHTYEQYF. Here the CDR3 DNA reads TGTGCCAGCAGCGTAGCCCCAGGACACACCTACGAGCAGTACTTC.